This T cell receptor beta chain was documented in a study of blood T cell repertoires in COVID-19. At the level of the study: Spain, Italy and the United States supplied samples that represented acute and convalescent COVID-19. PBMCs, B-cell-depleted T cells, or T cells were the source of the cDNA or gDNA that made up the material.

This clone was seen a single time. Trimming pared 3 bases from V and 0 bases from J, leaving 6 bases between. From germline, CDR1 is DFQATT and CDR2 SNEGSKA (reference sequence). This CDR3 region has 13 residues. Under the authors' procedure: For nucleated cells, counts were estimated from reference gene primer amplification. Libraries were prepared by immunoSEQ multiplex PCR; TCRdb keeps only in-frame clonotypes and omits some of them. For V, J and clone size, that table is used; D and trimming come from the DNA. The sample yields approximately 190,000 clones, roughly 80% seen once. Sequencing was carried out using peripheral blood. This TCR derives from a man between 60 and 75 years old with acute or convalescent COVID-19. The J gene is TRBJ1-3, the V gene TRBV20-1, with D hard to call. Here the CDR3 reads CSASHSSGNTIYF. The CDR3 DNA is TGCAGTGCTAGTCACAGCTCTGGAAACACCATATATTTT.